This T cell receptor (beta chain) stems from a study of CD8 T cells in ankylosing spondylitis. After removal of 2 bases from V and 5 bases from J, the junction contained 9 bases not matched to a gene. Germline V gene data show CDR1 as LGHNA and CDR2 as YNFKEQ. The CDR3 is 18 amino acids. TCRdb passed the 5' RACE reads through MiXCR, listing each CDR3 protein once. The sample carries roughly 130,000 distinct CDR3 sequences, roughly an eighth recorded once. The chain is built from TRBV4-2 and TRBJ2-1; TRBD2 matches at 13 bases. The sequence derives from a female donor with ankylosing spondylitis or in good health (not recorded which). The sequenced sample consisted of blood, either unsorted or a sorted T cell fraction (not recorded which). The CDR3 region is CASSQLGLAGNRNNEQFF. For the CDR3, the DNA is TGTGCCAGCAGCCAATTGGGACTAGCGGGGAACAGGAACAATGAGCAGTTCTTC.